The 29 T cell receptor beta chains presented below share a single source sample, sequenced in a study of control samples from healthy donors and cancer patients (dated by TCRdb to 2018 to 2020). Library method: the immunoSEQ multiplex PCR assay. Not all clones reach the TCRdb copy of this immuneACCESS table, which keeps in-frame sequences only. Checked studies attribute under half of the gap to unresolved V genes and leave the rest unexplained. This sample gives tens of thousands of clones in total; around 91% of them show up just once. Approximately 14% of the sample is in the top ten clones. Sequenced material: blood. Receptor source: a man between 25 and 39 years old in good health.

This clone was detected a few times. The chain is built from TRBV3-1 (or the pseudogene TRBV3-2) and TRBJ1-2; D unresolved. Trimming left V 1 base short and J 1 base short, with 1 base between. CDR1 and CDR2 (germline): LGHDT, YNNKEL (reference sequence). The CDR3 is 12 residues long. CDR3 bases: TGTGCCAGCAGCCAAGTTAACTATGGCTACACCTTC. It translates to CASSQVNYGYTF.

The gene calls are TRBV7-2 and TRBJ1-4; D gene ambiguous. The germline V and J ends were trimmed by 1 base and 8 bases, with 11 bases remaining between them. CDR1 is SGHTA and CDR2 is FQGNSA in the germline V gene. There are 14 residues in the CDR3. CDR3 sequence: CASSLVLPGEKLFF. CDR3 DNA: TGTGCCAGCAGCTTAGTCCTACCAGGCGAAAAACTGTTTTTT.

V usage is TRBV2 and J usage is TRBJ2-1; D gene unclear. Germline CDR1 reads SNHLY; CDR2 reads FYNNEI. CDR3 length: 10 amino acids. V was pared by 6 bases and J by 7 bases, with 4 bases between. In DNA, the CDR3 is TGTGCCAGCAGCATTAATGAGCAGTTCTTC. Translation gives CASSINEQFF.

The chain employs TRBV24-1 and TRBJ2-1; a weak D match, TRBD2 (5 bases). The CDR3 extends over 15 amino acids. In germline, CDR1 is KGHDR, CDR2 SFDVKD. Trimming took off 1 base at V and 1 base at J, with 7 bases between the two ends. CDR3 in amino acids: CATSDLRESYNEQFF. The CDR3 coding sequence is TGTGCCACCAGTGATTTAAGGGAGTCCTACAATGAGCAGTTCTTC.

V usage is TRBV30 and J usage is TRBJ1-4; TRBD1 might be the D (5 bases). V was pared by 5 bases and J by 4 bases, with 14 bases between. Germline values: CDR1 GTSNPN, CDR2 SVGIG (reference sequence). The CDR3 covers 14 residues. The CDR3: CAWARTSLNEKLFF. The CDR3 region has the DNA TGTGCCTGGGCCCGGACAAGCCTTAATGAAAAACTGTTTTTT.

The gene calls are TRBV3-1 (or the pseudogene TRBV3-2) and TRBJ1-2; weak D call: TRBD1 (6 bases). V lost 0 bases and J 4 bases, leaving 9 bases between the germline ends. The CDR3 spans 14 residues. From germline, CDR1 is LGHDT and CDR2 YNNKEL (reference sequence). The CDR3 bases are TGTGCCAGCAGCCAAGATCAGGGGACCTATGGCTACACCTTC. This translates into CASSQDQGTYGYTF.

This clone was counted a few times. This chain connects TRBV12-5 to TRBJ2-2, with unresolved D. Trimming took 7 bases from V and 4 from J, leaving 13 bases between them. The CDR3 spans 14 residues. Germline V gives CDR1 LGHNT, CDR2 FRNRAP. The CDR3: CASAQDGITGELFF. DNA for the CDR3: TGTGCTAGTGCCCAGGACGGAATCACCGGGGAGCTGTTTTTT.

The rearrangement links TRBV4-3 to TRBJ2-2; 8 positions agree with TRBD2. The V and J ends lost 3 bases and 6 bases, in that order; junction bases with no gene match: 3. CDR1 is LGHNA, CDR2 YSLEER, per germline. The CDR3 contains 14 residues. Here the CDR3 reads CASSHGLAPGELFF. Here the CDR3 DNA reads TGCGCCAGCAGCCATGGACTAGCCCCCGGGGAGCTGTTTTTT.

The CDR3 bases are TGTGCCAGCAGTCCTCGTTTCGCCGACGGACAGCTCGGGCGACATGAGCAGTTCTTC. It specifies CASSPRFADGQLGRHEQFF. The chain couples TRBV7-8 to TRBJ2-1; a weak D match, TRBD1 (6 bases). Trimming pared 6 bases from V and 8 bases from J, leaving 32 bases between. This CDR3 comprises 19 residues. From germline, CDR1 is SGHVS and CDR2 FQNEAQ.

The CDR3 loop reads CASSPTGANVLTF. CDR3 coding DNA: TGTGCCAGCAGCCCTACTGGGGCCAACGTCCTGACTTTC. V and J are TRBV25-1 and TRBJ2-6; D is unresolved. The CDR3 is made up of 13 amino acids. Germline CDR1 MGHDK, CDR2 SYGVNS. The V end was cut by 6 bases, the J end by 2 bases, with 5 bases between.

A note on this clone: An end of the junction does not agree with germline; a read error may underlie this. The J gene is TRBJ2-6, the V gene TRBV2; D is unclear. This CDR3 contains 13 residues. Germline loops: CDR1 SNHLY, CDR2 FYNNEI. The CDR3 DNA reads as TGTGCCAGCAGCCCCTCTGAGGCCAACGTCCTGACTTTC. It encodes CASSPSEANVLTF.

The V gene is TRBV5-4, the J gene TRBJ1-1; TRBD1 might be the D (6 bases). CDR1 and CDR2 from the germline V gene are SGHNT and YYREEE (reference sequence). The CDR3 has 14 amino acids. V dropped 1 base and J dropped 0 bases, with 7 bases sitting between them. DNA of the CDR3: TGTGCCAGCAGCTTGCGGGGGCTGAACACTGAAGCTTTCTTT. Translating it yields CASSLRGLNTEAFF. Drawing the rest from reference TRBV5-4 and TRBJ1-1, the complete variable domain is ETGVTQSPTHLIKTRGQQVTLRCSSQSGHNTVSWYQQALGQGPQFIFQYYREEENGRGNFPPRFSGLQFPNYSSELNVNALELDDSALYLCASSLRGLNTEAFFGQGTRLTVV.

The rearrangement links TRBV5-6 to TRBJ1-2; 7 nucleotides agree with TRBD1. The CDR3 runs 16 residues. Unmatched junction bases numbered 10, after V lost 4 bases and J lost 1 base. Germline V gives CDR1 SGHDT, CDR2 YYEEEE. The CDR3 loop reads CASSPRTRDSNYGYTF. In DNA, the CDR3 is TGTGCCAGCAGCCCACGAACCCGGGACAGTAACTATGGCTACACCTTC.

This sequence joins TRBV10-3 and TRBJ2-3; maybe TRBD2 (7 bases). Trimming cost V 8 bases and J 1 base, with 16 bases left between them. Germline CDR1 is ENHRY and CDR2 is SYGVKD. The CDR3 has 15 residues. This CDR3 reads CAIGSRGAGTDTQYF. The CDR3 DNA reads TGTGCCATCGGGTCCCGGGGGGCAGGCACAGATACGCAGTATTTT.

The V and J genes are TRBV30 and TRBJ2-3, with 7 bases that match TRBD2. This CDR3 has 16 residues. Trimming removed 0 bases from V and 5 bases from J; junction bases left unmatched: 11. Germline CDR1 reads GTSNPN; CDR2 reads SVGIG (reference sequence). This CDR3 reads CAWSVGTSALLDTQYF. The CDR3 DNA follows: TGTGCCTGGAGTGTAGGAACTAGCGCACTTCTAGATACGCAGTATTTT. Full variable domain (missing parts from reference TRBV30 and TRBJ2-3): SQTIHQWPATLVQPVGSPLSLECTVEGTSNPNLYWYRQAAGRGLQLLFYSVGIGQISSEVPQNLSASRPQDRQFILSSKKLLLSDSGFYLCAWSVGTSALLDTQYFGPGTRLTVL.

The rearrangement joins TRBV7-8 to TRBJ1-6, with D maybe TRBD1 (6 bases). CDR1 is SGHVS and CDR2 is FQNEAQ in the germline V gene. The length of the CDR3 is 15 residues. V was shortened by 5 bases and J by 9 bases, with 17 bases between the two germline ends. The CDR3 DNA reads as TGTGCCAGCAGCACCCTATTACAGGGTTCTTCACCCCTCCACTTT. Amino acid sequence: CASSTLLQGSSPLHF. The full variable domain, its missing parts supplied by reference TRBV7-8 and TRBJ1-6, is GAGVSQSPRYKVAKRGQDVALRCDPISGHVSLFWYQQALGQGPEFLTYFQNEAQLDKSGLPSDRFFAERPEGSVSTLKIQRTQQEDSAVYLCASSTLLQGSSPLHFGNGTRLTVT.

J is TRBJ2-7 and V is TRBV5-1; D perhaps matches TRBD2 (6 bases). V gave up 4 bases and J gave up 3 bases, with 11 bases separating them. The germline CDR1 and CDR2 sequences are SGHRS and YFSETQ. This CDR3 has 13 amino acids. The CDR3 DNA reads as TGCGCCAGCAGCCACGGGACTCTCTACGAGCAGTACTTC. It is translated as CASSHGTLYEQYF.

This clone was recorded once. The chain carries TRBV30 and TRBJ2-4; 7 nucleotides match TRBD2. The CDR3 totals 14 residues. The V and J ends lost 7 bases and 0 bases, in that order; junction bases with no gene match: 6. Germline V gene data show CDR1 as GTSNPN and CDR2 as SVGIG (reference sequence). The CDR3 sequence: CASGRQVAKNIQYF. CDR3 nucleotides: TGTGCCTCCGGGAGGCAGGTAGCCAAAAACATTCAGTACTTC. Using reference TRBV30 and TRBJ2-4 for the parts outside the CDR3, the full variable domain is SQTIHQWPATLVQPVGSPLSLECTVEGTSNPNLYWYRQAAGRGLQLLFYSVGIGQISSEVPQNLSASRPQDRQFILSSKKLLLSDSGFYLCASGRQVAKNIQYFGAGTRLSVL.

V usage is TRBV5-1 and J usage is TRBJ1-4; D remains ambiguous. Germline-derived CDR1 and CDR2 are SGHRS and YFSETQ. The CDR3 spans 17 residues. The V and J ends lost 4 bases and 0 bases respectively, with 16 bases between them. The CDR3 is CASSTSGEVSTNEKLFF. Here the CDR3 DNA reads TGCGCCAGCAGCACCAGTGGGGAGGTCTCAACTAATGAAAAACTGTTTTTT.

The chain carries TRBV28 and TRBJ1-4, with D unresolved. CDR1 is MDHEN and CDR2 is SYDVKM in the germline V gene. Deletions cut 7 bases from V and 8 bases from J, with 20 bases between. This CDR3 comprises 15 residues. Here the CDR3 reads CASTTRTAGDEKLFF. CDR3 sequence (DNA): TGTGCCAGCACCACCCGTACGGCAGGAGACGAAAAACTGTTTTTT. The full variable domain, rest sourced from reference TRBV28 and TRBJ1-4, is DVKVTQSSRYLVKRTGEKVFLECVQDMDHENMFWYRQDPGLGLRLIYFSYDVKMKEKGDIPEGYSVSREKKERFSLILESASTNQTSMYLCASTTRTAGDEKLFFGSGTQLSVL.

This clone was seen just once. The chain's CDR3 is CASSVNTGVGNTIYF. The CDR3 coding sequence is TGTGCCAGCAGTGTTAATACAGGGGTAGGAAACACCATATATTTT. V usage is TRBV28 and J usage is TRBJ1-3; 7 nucleotides line up with TRBD1. The CDR3 spans 15 residues. V shed 5 bases and J 4 bases; nucleotides not matched to a gene: 8. CDR1 is MDHEN and CDR2 is SYDVKM in the germline V gene.

CDR3: CASSLSQVGYGYTF. The CDR3, as DNA: TGCGCCAGCAGCTTGAGTCAGGTCGGGTATGGCTACACCTTC. V usage is TRBV5-1 and J usage is TRBJ1-2; D not resolved. Germline V gene data show CDR1 as SGHRS and CDR2 as YFSETQ. With 1 base removed from V and 5 bases from J, the gap between germline ends came to 12 bases. The CDR3 has 14 amino acids. Filled out from reference TRBV5-1 and TRBJ1-2, the complete variable domain reads KAGVTQTPRYLIKTRGQQVTLSCSPISGHRSVSWYQQTPGQGLQFLFEYFSETQRNKGNFPGRFSGRQFSNSRSEMNVSTLELGDSALYLCASSLSQVGYGYTFGSGTRLTVV.

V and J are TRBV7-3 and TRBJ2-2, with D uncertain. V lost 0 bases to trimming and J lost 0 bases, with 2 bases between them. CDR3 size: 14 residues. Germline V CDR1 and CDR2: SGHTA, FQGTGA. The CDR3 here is CASSLTANTGELFF. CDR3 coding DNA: TGTGCCAGCAGCTTAACAGCGAACACCGGGGAGCTGTTTTTT.

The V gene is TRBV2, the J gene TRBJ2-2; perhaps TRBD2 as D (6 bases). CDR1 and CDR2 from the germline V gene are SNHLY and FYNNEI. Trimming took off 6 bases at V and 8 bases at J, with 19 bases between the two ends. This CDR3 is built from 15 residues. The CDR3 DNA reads TGTGCCAGCAGCCCACTAGCCAGAAAGGGAGGGGAGCTGTTTTTT. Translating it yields CASSPLARKGGELFF.

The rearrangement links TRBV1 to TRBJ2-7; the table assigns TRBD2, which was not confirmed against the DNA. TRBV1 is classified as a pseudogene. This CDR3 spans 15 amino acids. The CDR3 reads CTSSPTGEGPREQYF. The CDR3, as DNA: TGCACCAGCAGCCCTACGGGGGAGGGCCCGCGGGAGCAGTACTTC.

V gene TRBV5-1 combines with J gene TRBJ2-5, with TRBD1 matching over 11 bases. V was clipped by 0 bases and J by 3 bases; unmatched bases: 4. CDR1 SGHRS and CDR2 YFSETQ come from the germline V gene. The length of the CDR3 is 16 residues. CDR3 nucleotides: TGCGCCAGCAGCTTGGATAGGGACAGGGGGGAAGAGACCCAGTACTTC. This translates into CASSLDRDRGEETQYF.

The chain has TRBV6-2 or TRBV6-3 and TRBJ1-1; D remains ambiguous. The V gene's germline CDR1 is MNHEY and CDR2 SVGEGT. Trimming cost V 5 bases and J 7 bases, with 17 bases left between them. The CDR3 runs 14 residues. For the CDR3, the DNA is TGTGCCAGCAGTGAGAATGTACCAGGCAGTGAAGCTTTCTTT. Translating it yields CASSENVPGSEAFF.

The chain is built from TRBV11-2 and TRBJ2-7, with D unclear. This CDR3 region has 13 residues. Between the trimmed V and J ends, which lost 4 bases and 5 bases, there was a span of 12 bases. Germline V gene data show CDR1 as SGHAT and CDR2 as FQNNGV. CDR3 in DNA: TGTGCCAGCAGCTGGGTGATCGAGGACGAGCAGTACTTC. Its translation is CASSWVIEDEQYF.

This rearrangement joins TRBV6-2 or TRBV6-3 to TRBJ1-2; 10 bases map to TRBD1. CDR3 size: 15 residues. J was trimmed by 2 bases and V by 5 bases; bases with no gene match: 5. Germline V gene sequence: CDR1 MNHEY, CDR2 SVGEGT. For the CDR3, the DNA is TGTGCCAGCAGTCAACCGGGACAGGGGAACTATGGCTACACCTTC. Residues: CASSQPGQGNYGYTF.